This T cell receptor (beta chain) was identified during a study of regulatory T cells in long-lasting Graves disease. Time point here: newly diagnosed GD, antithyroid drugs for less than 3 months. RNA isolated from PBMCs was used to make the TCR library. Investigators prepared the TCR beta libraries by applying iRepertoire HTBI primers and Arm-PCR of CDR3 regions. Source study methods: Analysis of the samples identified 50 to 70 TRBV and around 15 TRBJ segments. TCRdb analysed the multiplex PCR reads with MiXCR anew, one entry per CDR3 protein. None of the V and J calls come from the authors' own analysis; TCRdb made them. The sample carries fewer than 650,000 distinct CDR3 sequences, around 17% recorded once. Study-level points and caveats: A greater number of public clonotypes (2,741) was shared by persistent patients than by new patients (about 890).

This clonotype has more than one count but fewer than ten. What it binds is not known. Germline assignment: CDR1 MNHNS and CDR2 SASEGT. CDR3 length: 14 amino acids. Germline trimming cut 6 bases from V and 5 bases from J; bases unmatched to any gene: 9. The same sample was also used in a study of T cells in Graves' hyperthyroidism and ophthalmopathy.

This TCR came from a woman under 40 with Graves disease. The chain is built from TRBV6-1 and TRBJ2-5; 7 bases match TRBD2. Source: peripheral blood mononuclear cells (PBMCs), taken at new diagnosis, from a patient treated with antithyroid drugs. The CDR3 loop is CASRGGSLLETQYF. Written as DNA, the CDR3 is TGTGCCAGCAGGGGCGGGAGCCTCTTGGAGACCCAGTACTTC.